This T cell receptor (beta chain) was documented in a study of shared clonotypes between healthy human individuals. On this clone itself: Its antigen is unknown.

The V and J ends lost 7 bases and 7 bases, in that order; junction bases with no gene match: 14. CDR1 and CDR2 from the germline V gene are MNHNY and SVGAGI (reference sequence). The CDR3 totals 16 residues. Study results and limitations: Sequencing depth was predicted to influence how clonotypes are shared among donors.

Libraries were prepared by immunoSEQ multiplex PCR; TCRdb keeps only in-frame clonotypes and omits some of them. Counted here are roughly 1,000,000 clones, about four fifths occurring once; the ten biggest clones make up approximately 0.52%. The receptor was derived from a man younger than 30 in good health. Some clones in this sample may be carry-over from other donors' samples. The chain has TRBV6-6 and TRBJ2-2, with 8 bases fitting TRBD1. Material: memory CD4+ T cells from PBMCs. Subset: CD45RA-negative fraction. CDR3 residues: CASNPLGRGLVGELFF. The CDR3 bases are TGTGCCAGCAACCCTCTGGGCAGGGGGCTTGTCGGGGAGCTGTTTTTT.